These 13 T cell receptor beta chains originate from one sample sequenced in a study of spatial heterogeneity in lung cancer. From the 5' RACE reads, TCRdb called clonotypes with MiXCR, one entry per CDR3 protein. The sample has roughly 110,000 distinct CDR3 sequences; more than 10% are singletons. Documented time point: blood at routine non-recurrence follow-up after resection. Sequenced material: PBMCs, taken at follow-up. These receptors were collected from a female donor with early-stage non-small cell lung cancer.

This clonotype was detected many times. The genes are TRBV7-2 and TRBJ2-5, with D maybe TRBD2 (5 bases). Germline CDR1 is SGHTA and CDR2 is FQGNSA. Trimming removed 5 bases at V and 2 bases at J, with 9 bases between. The CDR3 totals 13 residues. The CDR3 DNA is TGTGCCAGCAGCCCTCGGACTCAAGAGACCCAGTACTTC. This encodes CASSPRTQETQYF.

This clonotype has at least ten counts. The genes are TRBV5-5 and TRBJ2-5, with 8 bases lining up with TRBD1. V gave up 2 bases and J gave up 4 bases; unmatched junction bases: 7. CDR3 length: 15 residues. Germline assignment: CDR1 SGHKS and CDR2 YYEKEE (reference sequence). The CDR3 DNA reads as TGTGCCAGCAGCTTCTCAACAGGGGGGAGAGAGACCCAGTACTTC. It encodes CASSFSTGGRETQYF.

This clonotype was counted only a few times. The chain uses TRBV7-9 and TRBJ2-1, with a possible D match to TRBD2 (5 bases). Trimming cost V 0 bases and J 4 bases, with 10 bases left between them. Looked up from germline, CDR1 is SEHNR and CDR2 is FQNEAQ (reference sequence). This CDR3 region has 15 residues. The CDR3: CASSLAISGYNEQFF. As DNA, the CDR3 is TGTGCCAGCAGCTTAGCTATCTCGGGGTACAATGAGCAGTTCTTC.

The V and J genes are TRBV3-1 and TRBJ1-5; D remains ambiguous. The V and J ends lost 0 bases and 0 bases respectively, with 0 bases between them. The CDR3 is 13 amino acids. The V gene's germline CDR1 is LGHDT and CDR2 YNNKEL (reference sequence). Written as DNA, the CDR3 is TGTGCCAGCAGCCAAGATAGCAATCAGCCCCAGCATTTT. Amino acid sequence: CASSQDSNQPQHF.

This clonotype was counted at least ten times. V usage is TRBV7-3 and J usage is TRBJ1-6, with a weak D call TRBD1 (5 bases). V lost 5 bases, J lost 7 bases, and 15 bases lay in between. Germline V gene lookup returns CDR1 SGHTA and CDR2 FQGTGA. The CDR3 has 15 amino acids. CDR3 nucleotides: TGTGCCAGCAGCCCCGGGACGGGAGAGAATTCACCCCTCCACTTT. Translated, it gives CASSPGTGENSPLHF.

This clonotype was observed a few times. The gene calls are TRBV6-2 or TRBV6-3 and TRBJ2-3; 10 nucleotides match TRBD2. The germline gives CDR1 MNHEY, CDR2 SVGEGT. V dropped 6 bases and J dropped 2; count of bases not matched to a gene: 8. The CDR3 is 16 amino acids. CDR3 in DNA: TGTGCCAGCAGCCGTGGACTAGCGGCAATCACAGATACGCAGTATTTT. It specifies CASSRGLAAITDTQYF.

The rearrangement joins TRBV9 to TRBJ1-1, with no clear D. Germline loops: CDR1 SGDLS, CDR2 YYNGEE. The CDR3 runs to 13 residues. With 0 bases removed from V and 5 bases from J, the gap between germline ends came to 8 bases. The CDR3 region has the DNA TGTGCCAGCAGCGTAGTCCCGGTAACTGAAGCTTTCTTT. This gives the protein CASSVVPVTEAFF.

This clonotype was seen more than once but under ten times. The CDR3 DNA sequence: TGCAGTGCCGACGGCTCCTGGCCAGATACGCAGTATTTT. It specifies CSADGSWPDTQYF. This chain connects TRBV20-1 to TRBJ2-3; the D is unclear. This CDR3 has 13 residues. The germline V gene encodes CDR1 DFQATT and CDR2 SNEGSKA (reference sequence). Trimming took 6 bases from V and 4 from J, leaving 14 bases between them.

This clonotype was seen more than once but under ten times. The chain links TRBV24-1 to TRBJ2-3; D tentatively reads TRBD1 or TRBD2 (5 bases each). Germline CDR1 reads KGHDR; CDR2 reads SFDVKD. CDR3 length: 14 residues. The V gene lost 7 bases and the J gene lost 5 bases, with 15 bases spanning the gap. CDR3 region: CATRAEGLGDTQYF. The CDR3 DNA follows: TGTGCCACCAGAGCCGAGGGGCTAGGAGATACGCAGTATTTT.

This clonotype has just a few counts. V usage is TRBV20-1 and J usage is TRBJ2-3; the D gene is possibly TRBD1 (6 bases). Germline CDR1 DFQATT, CDR2 SNEGSKA (reference sequence). This CDR3 region has 14 residues. The V gene lost 6 bases and the J gene lost 4 bases, with 17 bases spanning the gap. CDR3 bases: TGCAGTGCCCCTAAAGGCAGGGGAGCAGATACGCAGTATTTT. Its protein is CSAPKGRGADTQYF.

This clonotype was recorded a few times. This sequence joins TRBV4-2 and TRBJ1-4; no reliable D call. The V end was cut by 1 base, the J end by 0 bases, with 9 bases between. The CDR3 has 16 amino acids. Germline V lookup: CDR1 LGHNA, CDR2 YNFKEQ. The CDR3 sequence is CASSQAPGTTNEKLFF. In nucleotides, the CDR3 is TGTGCCAGCAGCCAAGCTCCGGGAACAACTAATGAAAAACTGTTTTTT.

This clonotype turned up a few times. The chain is built from TRBV10-3 and TRBJ2-1, with 10 nucleotides matching TRBD2. Trimming took 6 bases from V and 5 from J; bases not matched to a gene: 7. CDR1 and CDR2 from the germline V gene are ENHRY and SYGVKD. CDR3 size: 15 residues. The CDR3 bases are TGTGCCATCAGGCGACTAGCGGGTAATGACAATGAGCAGTTCTTC. It is translated as CAIRRLAGNDNEQFF.

V and J are TRBV4-2 and TRBJ1-1; possibly TRBD1 for D (5 bases). This CDR3 is built from 14 residues. Per germline, CDR1 LGHNA and CDR2 YNFKEQ. V was shortened by 4 bases and J by 7 bases, with 16 bases between the two germline ends. The CDR3 DNA sequence: TGTGCCAGCAGCCCGGGTAGGCAGGGAGATGAAGCTTTCTTT. This codes for CASSPGRQGDEAFF.